This T cell receptor (beta chain) was captured in a study of shared clonotypes between healthy human individuals. Study in general: Donors had three CD4 naive, three CD4 memory, two CD8 naive and one CD8 memory plate apiece.

The assay ran at deep level. Only in-frame clones appear in the TCRdb table, and some are missing; sequencing was by immunoSEQ multiplex PCR. This table holds 230,000 or so clones, just over 65% found once. The CDR3 has 14 amino acids. Per germline, CDR1 MNHEY and CDR2 SMNVEV (reference sequence). V gave up 3 bases and J gave up 4 bases, with 13 bases separating them. CD4+ cells were split into CD45RA+ naive and CD45RA-negative memory subsets. This clone came up a few times. Its specificity is unknown. The study's findings and limits: What naive subsets generally showed was a larger estimated richness than memory subsets showed.

The chain links TRBV27 to TRBJ2-7; D possibly corresponds to TRBD1 (6 bases). Sequenced input: memory CD4+ T cells sorted from blood. Subset: CD45RA-negative fraction. This clonotype was obtained from a man younger than 40 in good health. The CDR3: CASSFQGSMYEQYF. DNA for the CDR3: TGTGCCAGCAGTTTCCAGGGGAGTATGTACGAGCAGTACTTC.